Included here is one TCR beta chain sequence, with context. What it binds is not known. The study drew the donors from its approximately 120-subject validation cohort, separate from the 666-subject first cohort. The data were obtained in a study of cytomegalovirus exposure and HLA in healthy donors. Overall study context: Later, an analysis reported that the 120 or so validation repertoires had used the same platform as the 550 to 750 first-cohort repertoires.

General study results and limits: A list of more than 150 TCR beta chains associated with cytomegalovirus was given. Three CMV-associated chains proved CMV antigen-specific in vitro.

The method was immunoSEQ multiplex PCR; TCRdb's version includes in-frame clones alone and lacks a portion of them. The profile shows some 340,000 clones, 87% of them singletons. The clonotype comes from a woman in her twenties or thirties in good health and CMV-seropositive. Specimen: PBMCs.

CDR3 residues: CASSELGGDEQFF. CDR3 in DNA: TGTGCCAGCAGTGAGCTAGGGGGGGATGAGCAGTTCTTC. The chain couples TRBV25-1 to TRBJ2-1; D might be TRBD2 (7 bases). The length of the CDR3 is 13 residues. V was pared by 3 bases and J by 8 bases, with 11 bases between. The germline CDR1 and CDR2 sequences are MGHDK and SYGVNS.